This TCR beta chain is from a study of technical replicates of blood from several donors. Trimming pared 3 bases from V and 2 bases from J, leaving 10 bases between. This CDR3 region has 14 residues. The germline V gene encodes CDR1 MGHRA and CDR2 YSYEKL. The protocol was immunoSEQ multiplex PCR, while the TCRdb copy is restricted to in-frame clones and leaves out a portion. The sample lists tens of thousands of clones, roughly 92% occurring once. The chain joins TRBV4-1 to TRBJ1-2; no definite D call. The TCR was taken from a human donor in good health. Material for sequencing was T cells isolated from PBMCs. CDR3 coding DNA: TGCGCCAGCAGCCAGAGTCAGGCAAACTATGGCTACACCTTC. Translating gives CASSQSQANYGYTF.